The 15 T cell receptor beta chains in this list originate from one sample, sequenced in a study of blood T cell repertoires in COVID-19. TCRdb's copy holds only in-frame clones and misses some; the assay was immunoSEQ multiplex PCR. Among 250,000 or so clones listed, over 80% were seen once. The specimen sequenced was PBMCs or T cells enriched from blood (not recorded which). All receptors come from a woman in her twenties or thirties with acute COVID-19.

This chain connects TRBV27 to TRBJ1-4, with a possible D match to TRBD1 (6 bases). The CDR3 runs to 15 residues. Trimming cost V 1 base and J 7 bases, with 13 bases left between them. CDR1 and CDR2 (germline): MNHEY, SMNVEV (reference sequence). The CDR3 loop reads CASSLWPNRVEKLFF. The DNA of the CDR3 is TGTGCCAGCAGTTTATGGCCCAACAGGGTTGAAAAACTGTTTTTT.

This chain joins TRBV19 and TRBJ1-6; 9 bases match TRBD1. The CDR3 has 14 residues. The V segment lost 8 bases and the J segment 7 bases; nucleotides outside the gene matches: 6. Germline V CDR1 and CDR2: LNHDA, SQIVND (reference sequence). CDR3 in DNA: TGTGCCAGTCGGACAGGGGCGCGAAATTCACCCCTCCACTTT. Its translation: CASRTGARNSPLHF.

The V and J genes are TRBV5-6 and TRBJ1-1; 7 nucleotides align to TRBD1. This CDR3 has 13 residues. Germline CDR1 reads SGHDT; CDR2 reads YYEEEE. The J segment lost 7 bases and the V segment lost 4 bases, leaving 7 bases of the junction unmatched. This CDR3 is CASSKAGGHEAFF. The CDR3 DNA reads as TGTGCCAGCAGCAAAGCAGGGGGGCATGAAGCTTTCTTT.

The J gene is TRBJ2-7, the V gene TRBV27; 10 nucleotides align to TRBD2. This CDR3 region has 19 residues. Germline V gene lookup returns CDR1 MNHEY and CDR2 SMNVEV (reference sequence). Unmatched junction bases numbered 15, after V lost 2 bases and J lost 2 bases. DNA for the CDR3: TGTGCCAGCAGTTTAAGGTTGGTGGTAGCGGGAGGCAGGACCTACGAGCAGTACTTC. Encoded protein: CASSLRLVVAGGRTYEQYF.

The genes are TRBV28 and TRBJ2-7, with no clear D. The CDR3 covers 12 residues. Trimming left V 8 bases short and J 2 bases short, with 10 bases between. Germline-derived CDR1 and CDR2 are MDHEN and SYDVKM. The CDR3 DNA reads TGTGCCAGCCAACAGAGCCCCTACGAGCAGTACTTC. This codes for CASQQSPYEQYF.

The V gene is TRBV28, the J gene TRBJ2-7, with TRBD1 matching over 7 bases. V shed 6 bases and J 4 bases; nucleotides not matched to a gene: 9. CDR3 size: 14 residues. Germline CDR1 and CDR2: MDHEN and SYDVKM. DNA of the CDR3: TGTGCCAGCAGCACCCCGCAGGGGGAGTACGAGCAGTACTTC. It specifies CASSTPQGEYEQYF. The full variable domain, completed using reference TRBV28 and TRBJ2-7, is DVKVTQSSRYLVKRTGEKVFLECVQDMDHENMFWYRQDPGLGLRLIYFSYDVKMKEKGDIPEGYSVSREKKERFSLILESASTNQTSMYLCASSTPQGEYEQYFGPGTRLTVT.

Here the CDR3 DNA reads TGTGCCAGCAGCCAAGCAGCCGAAGGGACACTTTACGAGCAGTACTTC. Protein: CASSQAAEGTLYEQYF. V and J are TRBV4-2 and TRBJ2-7; possible D gene TRBD1, 6 bases. The CDR3 runs 16 residues. The germline gives CDR1 LGHNA, CDR2 YNFKEQ. V gave up 1 base and J gave up 4 bases, with 17 bases separating them.

The rearrangement links TRBV19 to TRBJ2-7, with 7 bases identical to TRBD1. J lost 5 bases, V lost 4 bases, and 5 bases had no gene match. The CDR3 sequence is 13 residues long. Germline CDR1 and CDR2: LNHDA and SQIVND (reference sequence). This chain's CDR3 is CASSNRGRNEQYF. CDR3 bases: TGTGCCAGTAGTAACAGGGGAAGGAACGAGCAGTACTTC.

This clone was detected only a few times. The rearrangement joins TRBV6-5 to TRBJ1-3; possibly TRBD1 for D (5 bases). Germline-derived CDR1 and CDR2 are MNHEY and SVGAGI. With 6 bases removed from V and 4 bases from J, the gap between germline ends came to 13 bases. The CDR3 covers 14 residues. CDR3 nucleotides: TGTGCCAGCAGGGCTACAGGAGCCGGAAACACCATATATTTT. Its translation: CASRATGAGNTIYF.

The V and J genes are TRBV5-1 and TRBJ2-5; perhaps TRBD1 as D (5 bases). The germline gives CDR1 SGHRS, CDR2 YFSETQ. Trimming removed 3 bases from V and 5 bases from J, with 17 bases in between. CDR3 length: 15 amino acids. CDR3 nucleotides: TGCGCCAGCAGCTCTAGAGGATGGGGCGACGAGACCCAGTACTTC. This encodes CASSSRGWGDETQYF.

The chain combines TRBV27 with TRBJ2-7; 8 nucleotides line up with TRBD1. Germline-derived CDR1 and CDR2 are MNHEY and SMNVEV (reference sequence). The CDR3 covers 14 residues. V was clipped by 6 bases and J by 4 bases; unmatched bases: 8. This CDR3 reads CASSRSGGRYEQYF. The CDR3 DNA reads TGTGCCAGCAGCCGCTCAGGGGGCAGGTACGAGCAGTACTTC.

The gene calls are TRBV18 and TRBJ2-1, with 11 bases matching TRBD2. Germline values: CDR1 KGHSH, CDR2 LQKENI. The CDR3 has 18 amino acids. V lost 3 bases to trimming and J lost 4 bases; unmatched junction nucleotides: 11. CDR3 region: CASSPSSGRFGGYNEQFF. DNA of the CDR3: TGTGCCAGCTCACCTTCTAGCGGGAGGTTCGGGGGGTACAATGAGCAGTTCTTC.

This clone has only one observation. The chain joins TRBV21-1 to TRBJ2-2; the table names TRBD1, a call not compared with the DNA. TRBV21-1 counts as a pseudogene. The CDR3 has 16 amino acids. This CDR3 reads CASSNRSQGRSGELFF. DNA for the CDR3: TGTGCCAGCAGCAATAGGTCACAGGGAAGGTCCGGGGAGCTGTTTTTT.

The chain recombines TRBV4-1 with TRBJ2-6; no clear D. In germline, CDR1 is MGHRA, CDR2 YSYEKL. This CDR3 comprises 16 residues. The V gene lost 3 bases and the J gene lost 0 bases, with 9 bases spanning the gap. The CDR3 sequence is CASSQTLTSGANVLTF. The CDR3 DNA is TGCGCCAGCAGCCAGACTCTAACCTCTGGGGCCAACGTCCTGACTTTC.

The chain uses TRBV24-1 and TRBJ2-2; possible D gene TRBD1, 6 bases. This CDR3 is 16 amino acids long. The germline V and J ends were trimmed by 1 base and 2 bases, with 10 bases remaining between them. Per germline, CDR1 KGHDR and CDR2 SFDVKD. The DNA for the CDR3 is TGTGCCACCAGTGATTTTACAGGGAGCAACACCGGGGAGCTGTTTTTT. Its translation: CATSDFTGSNTGELFF.